This T cell receptor (beta chain) was sequenced in a study of brain T cells in children with intractable seizures. Pre-surgery treatment included at least one anti-epileptic drug. Produced via immunoSEQ multiplex PCR; TCRdb's table is partial and in-frame only. The table has roughly 120,000 clones, around 94% seen once. V shed 1 base, J shed 8 bases, and the junction held 7 bases outside the gene matches. Germline lookup yields CDR1 SGHTA and CDR2 FQGNSA. The CDR3 is made up of 16 amino acids. This clonotype originated in a boy under two years old with hemimegalencephaly and intractable seizures. The sample was peripheral blood, taken at surgery. V gene TRBV7-2 combines with J gene TRBJ1-4; TRBD1 agrees at 10 bases. DNA of the CDR3: TGTGCCAGCAGCTTAGGGGAGACAGGGGGCCGCGAAAAACTGTTTTTT. It codes for CASSLGETGGREKLFF.